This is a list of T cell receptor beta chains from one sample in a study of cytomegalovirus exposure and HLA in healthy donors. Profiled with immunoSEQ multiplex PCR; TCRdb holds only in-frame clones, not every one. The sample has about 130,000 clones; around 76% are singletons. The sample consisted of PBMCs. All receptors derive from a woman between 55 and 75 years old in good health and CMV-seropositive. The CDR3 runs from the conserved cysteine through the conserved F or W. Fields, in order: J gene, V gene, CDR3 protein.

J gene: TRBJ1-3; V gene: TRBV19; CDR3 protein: CASKITDSSGNTIYF
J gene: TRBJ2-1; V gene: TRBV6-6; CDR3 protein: CASSHESYNEQFF
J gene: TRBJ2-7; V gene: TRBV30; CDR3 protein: CAWSVGADYEQYF
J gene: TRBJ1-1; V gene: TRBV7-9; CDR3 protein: CASSSESTGENTEAFF
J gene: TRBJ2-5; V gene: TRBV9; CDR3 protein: CASSVGAGGGETQYF
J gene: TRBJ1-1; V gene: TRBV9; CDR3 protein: CASSGFTTGDNTEAFF
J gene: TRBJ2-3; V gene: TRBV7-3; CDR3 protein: CASSHRTSTDTQYF
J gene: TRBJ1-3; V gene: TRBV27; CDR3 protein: CASSLLGASGNTIYF
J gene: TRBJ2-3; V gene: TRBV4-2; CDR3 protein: CASSQSPGGGTDTQYF
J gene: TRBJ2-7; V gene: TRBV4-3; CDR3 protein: CASSDKTGPSYEQYF
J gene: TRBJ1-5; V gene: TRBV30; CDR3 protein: CAWSTLGGQPQHF
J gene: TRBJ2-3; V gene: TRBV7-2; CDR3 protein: CASSRHSRQGTDTQYF
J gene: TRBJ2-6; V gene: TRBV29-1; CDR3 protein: CSVGPGSGANVLTF
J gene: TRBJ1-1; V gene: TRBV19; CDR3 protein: CASSIDAPRGRVRITEAFF
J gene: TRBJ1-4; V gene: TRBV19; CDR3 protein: CASSRLVDRGREKLFF
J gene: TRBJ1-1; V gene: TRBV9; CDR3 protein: CASSVSTGGGEAFF
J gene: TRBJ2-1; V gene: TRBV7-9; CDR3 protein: CASSLVLENHSFF
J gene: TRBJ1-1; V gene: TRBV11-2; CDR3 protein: CASSLVFRVAGGMNTEAFF
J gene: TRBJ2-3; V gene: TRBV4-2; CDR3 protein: CASSPGLVPDTQYF
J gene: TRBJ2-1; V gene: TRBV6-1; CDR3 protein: CARSSGLAGDNEQFF
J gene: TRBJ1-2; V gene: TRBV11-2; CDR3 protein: CASSFSQGAYTF
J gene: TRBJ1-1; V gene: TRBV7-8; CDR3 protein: CASILSRGTEAFF
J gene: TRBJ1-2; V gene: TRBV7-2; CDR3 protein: CASSLDYLYGYTF
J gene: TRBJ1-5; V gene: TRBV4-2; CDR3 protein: CASSQDRTGNQPQHF
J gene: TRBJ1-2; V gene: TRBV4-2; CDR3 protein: CASSQDRTSGYTF